Described below is a single T cell receptor (beta chain) sequence and its context. Its antigen is undetermined. The data derive from a study of blood T cells in healthy people across ages. Study details: In model experiments, template switching was able to capture about one barcoded beta molecule for every two T cells that were present. Overall study results and limits: Reliance upon unsorted PBMCs precluded definitive naive versus antigen-experienced comparison. Measured against age, TCR beta diversity per million T cells decreased in a roughly linear manner.

The germline V gene has CDR1 SGHTA and CDR2 FQGNSA. The ends lost 5 bases at V and 8 bases at J; junction bases unmatched: 3. This CDR3 is built from 12 residues. Using a J-beta primer mix together with a sample-barcoded 5' primer, a second PCR was run for roughly 7 to 12 cycles. Each cDNA was tagged by a template-switch adaptor containing 12 random nucleotides. TCRdb re-called the 5' RACE reads through MiXCR, storing one row per CDR3 protein. This sample has some 1.8 million distinct CDR3 sequences, with more than 35% found just once. Source material: blood. The clonotype was recovered from a human donor in good health. The chain is built from TRBV7-2 and TRBJ1-5; 7 bases map to TRBD1. CDR3 in amino acids: CASSRRGEPQHF. The CDR3, as DNA: TGTGCCAGCAGCCGCAGGGGGGAGCCCCAGCATTTT.